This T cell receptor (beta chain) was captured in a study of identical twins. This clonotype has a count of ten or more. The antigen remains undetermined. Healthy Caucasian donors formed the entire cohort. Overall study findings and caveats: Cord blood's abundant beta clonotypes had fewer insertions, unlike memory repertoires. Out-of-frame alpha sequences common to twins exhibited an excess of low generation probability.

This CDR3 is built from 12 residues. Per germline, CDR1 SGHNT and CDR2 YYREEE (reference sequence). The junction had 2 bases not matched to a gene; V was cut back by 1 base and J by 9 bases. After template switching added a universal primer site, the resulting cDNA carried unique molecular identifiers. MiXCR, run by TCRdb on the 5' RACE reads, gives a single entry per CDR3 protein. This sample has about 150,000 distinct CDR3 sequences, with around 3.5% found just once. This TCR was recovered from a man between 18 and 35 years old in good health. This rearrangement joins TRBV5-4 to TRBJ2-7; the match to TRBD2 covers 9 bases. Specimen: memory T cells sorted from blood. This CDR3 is CASSLYSGRQYV. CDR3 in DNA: TGTGCCAGCAGCTTGTATAGCGGGAGGCAGTACGTC.